A single sample gave rise to the 3 T cell receptor beta chains below, sequenced in a study of tumor-infiltrating lymphocytes in primary liver carcinoma. Making TCR beta cDNA involved approximately 0.5 ug total RNA and a constant-region primer. Library construction for TCR beta comprised three nested multiplex PCR rounds performed with slightly modified ARM-PCR. The first two PCR rounds used TRBV1-TRBV30 primers with a Cbeta primer, 10 cycles each. TCRdb called the multiplex PCR reads again in MiXCR, with one record for every CDR3 protein. This sample has roughly 120,000 distinct CDR3 sequences; around 64% occur once, and the top ten carry roughly 8%. From unsorted bulk tissue weighing roughly 19-32 mg, DNA and RNA were co-extracted. Material for sequencing was liver tumor tissue from sampling region 3. Subset meaning: tumor region T3, left-lateral pole. The receptor source for this set is a woman between 55 and 75 years old with primary liver carcinoma and hepatitis B virus infection.

V is TRBV7-9 and J is TRBJ1-1; the match to TRBD1 covers 8 bases. This CDR3 region has 15 residues. Germline V gene sequence: CDR1 SEHNR, CDR2 FQNEAQ (reference sequence). Germline trimming cut 5 bases from V and 4 bases from J; bases unmatched to any gene: 9. The chain's CDR3 is CASSRQGIGGTEAFF. For the CDR3, the DNA is TGTGCCAGCAGCCGACAGGGGATAGGGGGCACTGAAGCTTTCTTT.

Regarding this clonotype: A read error may account for a junction end that differs from germline. The V gene is TRBV29-1, the J gene TRBJ2-5, with 8 bases identical to TRBD2. The CDR3 totals 13 residues. Germline V gene data show CDR1 as SQVTM and CDR2 as ANQGSEA. CDR3 residues: CSVRSGGGETQYF. The CDR3 DNA sequence: TGTAGCGTGCGGTCCGGGGGGGGTGAGACCCAGTACTTC.

This clonotype was recorded at least ten times. This sequence joins TRBV29-1 and TRBJ1-1; D not resolved. Trimming cost V 3 bases and J 1 base, with 12 bases left between them. The CDR3 is made up of 14 amino acids. The germline V gene has CDR1 SQVTM and CDR2 ANQGSEA. Written as DNA, the CDR3 is TGCAGCGTTGAGGCTTACTCGAGGAACACTGAAGCTTTCTTT. This translates into CSVEAYSRNTEAFF.